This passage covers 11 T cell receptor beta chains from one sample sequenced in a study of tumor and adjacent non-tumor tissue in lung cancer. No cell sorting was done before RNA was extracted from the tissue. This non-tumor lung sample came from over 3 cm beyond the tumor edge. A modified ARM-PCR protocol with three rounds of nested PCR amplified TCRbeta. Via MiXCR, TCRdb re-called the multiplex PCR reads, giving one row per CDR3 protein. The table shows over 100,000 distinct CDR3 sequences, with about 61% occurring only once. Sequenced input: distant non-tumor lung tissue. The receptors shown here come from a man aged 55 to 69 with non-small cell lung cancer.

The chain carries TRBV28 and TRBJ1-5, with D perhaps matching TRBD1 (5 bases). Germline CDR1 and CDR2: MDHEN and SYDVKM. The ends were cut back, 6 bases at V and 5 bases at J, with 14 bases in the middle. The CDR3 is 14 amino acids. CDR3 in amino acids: CASSTPGRYQPQHF. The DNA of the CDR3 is TGTGCCAGCAGCACACCGGGACGGTATCAGCCCCAGCATTTT. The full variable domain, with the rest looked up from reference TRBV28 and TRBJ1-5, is DVKVTQSSRYLVKRTGEKVFLECVQDMDHENMFWYRQDPGLGLRLIYFSYDVKMKEKGDIPEGYSVSREKKERFSLILESASTNQTSMYLCASSTPGRYQPQHFGDGTRLSIL.

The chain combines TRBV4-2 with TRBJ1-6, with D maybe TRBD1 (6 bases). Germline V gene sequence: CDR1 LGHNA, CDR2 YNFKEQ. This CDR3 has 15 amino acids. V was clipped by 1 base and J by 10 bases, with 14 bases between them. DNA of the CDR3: TGTGCCAGCAGCCAAGGAGACGGGGGGCCCTCACCCCTCCACTTT. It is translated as CASSQGDGGPSPLHF.

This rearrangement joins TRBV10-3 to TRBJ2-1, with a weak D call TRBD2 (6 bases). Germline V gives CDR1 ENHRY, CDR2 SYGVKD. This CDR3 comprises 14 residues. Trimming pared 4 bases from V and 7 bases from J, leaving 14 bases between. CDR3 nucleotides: TGTGCCATCAGTGGGGTAAGGAGGGGAAATGAGCAGTTCTTC. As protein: CAISGVRRGNEQFF.

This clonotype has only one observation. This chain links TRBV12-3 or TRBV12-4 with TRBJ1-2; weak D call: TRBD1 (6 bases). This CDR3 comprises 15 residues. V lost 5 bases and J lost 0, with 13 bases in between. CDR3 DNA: TGTGCCAGCAGTATGGGACAAGGAACTAACTATGGCTACACCTTC. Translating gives CASSMGQGTNYGYTF.

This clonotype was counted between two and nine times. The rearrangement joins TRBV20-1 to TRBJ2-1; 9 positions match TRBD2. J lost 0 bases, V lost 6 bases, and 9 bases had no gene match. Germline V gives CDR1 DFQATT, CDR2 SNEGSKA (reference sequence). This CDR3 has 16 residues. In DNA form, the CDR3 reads TGCAGTGCGAACCAACTAGCGGGCAGCTCCTACAATGAGCAGTTCTTC. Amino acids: CSANQLAGSSYNEQFF.

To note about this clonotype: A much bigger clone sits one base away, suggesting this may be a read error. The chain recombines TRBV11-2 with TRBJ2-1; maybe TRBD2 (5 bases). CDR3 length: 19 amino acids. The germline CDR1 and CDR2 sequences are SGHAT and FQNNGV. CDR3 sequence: CARSLVGISGEGSYNAQFF. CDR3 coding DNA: TGTGCCAGAAGCTTGGTAGGTATATCCGGAGAGGGCTCCTACAATGCGCAGTTCTTC.

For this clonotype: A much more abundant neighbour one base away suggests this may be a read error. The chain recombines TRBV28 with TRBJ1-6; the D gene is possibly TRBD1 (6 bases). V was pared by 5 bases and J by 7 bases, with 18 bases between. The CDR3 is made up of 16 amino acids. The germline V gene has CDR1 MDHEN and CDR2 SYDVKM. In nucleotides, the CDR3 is TGTGCCAGCAGTCCCCCGGGGGGGCTGAGGAATTCACCCCTCCACTTT. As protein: CASSPPGGLRNSPLHF.

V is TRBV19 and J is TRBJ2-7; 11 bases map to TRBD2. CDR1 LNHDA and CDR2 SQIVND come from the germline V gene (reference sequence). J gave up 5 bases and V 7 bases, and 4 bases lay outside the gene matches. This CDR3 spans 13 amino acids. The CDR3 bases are TGTGCCAGTACTAAGGGACTAGCGGACGAGCAGTACTTC. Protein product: CASTKGLADEQYF.

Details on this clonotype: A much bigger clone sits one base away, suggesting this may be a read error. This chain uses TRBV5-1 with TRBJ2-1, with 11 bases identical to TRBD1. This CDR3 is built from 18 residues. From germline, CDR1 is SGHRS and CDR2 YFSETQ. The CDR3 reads CASSYGQGASLSYNEQSF. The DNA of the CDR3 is TGCGCCAGCAGTTACGGACAGGGGGCTTCTCTTTCCTACAATGAGCAGTCCTTC. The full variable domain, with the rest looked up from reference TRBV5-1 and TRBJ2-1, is KAGVTQTPRYLIKTRGQQVTLSCSPISGHRSVSWYQQTPGQGLQFLFEYFSETQRNKGNFPGRFSGRQFSNSRSEMNVSTLELGDSALYLCASSYGQGASLSYNEQSFGPGTRLTVL.

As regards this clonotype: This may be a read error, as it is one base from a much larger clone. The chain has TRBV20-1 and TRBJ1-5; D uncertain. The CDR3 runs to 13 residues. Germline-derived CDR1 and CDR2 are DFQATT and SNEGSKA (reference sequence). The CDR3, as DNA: TGCAGTGCTCTAACAGAAGCCGATCAGGCCCAGCATTTT. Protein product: CSALTEADQAQHF.

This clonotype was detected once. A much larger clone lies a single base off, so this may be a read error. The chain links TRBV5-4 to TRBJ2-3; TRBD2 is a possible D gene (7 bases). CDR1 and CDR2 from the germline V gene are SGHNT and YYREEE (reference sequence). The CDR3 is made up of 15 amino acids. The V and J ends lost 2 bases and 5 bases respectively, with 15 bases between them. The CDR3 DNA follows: TGTGCCAGCAGCTTTAGGGGGGGGTCCGAAGATACGCAGTATTTT. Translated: CASSFRGGSEDTQYF.